This is a list of T cell receptor beta chains from one sample in a study of blood T cell repertoires in COVID-19. The protocol was immunoSEQ multiplex PCR, while the TCRdb copy is restricted to in-frame clones and leaves out a portion. The top ten clones hold approximately 5.5% of a sample with roughly 87,000 clones, 89% of them seen once. Sample: peripheral blood. Receptors were obtained from a woman aged 80 or over with active COVID-19. Both conserved end residues are part of each CDR3. D genes are given only for firm matches. A clone size is listed for some rows: how often the clone was seen (once, few, many), or a class if it is expanded.

CDR3aa: CASSYSRGLRNEQYF
CDR3nt: TGTGCCAGCAGTTACTCCCGGGGTTTAAGAAACGAGCAGTACTTC
d_gene: NA
abundance: NA
len: 15
v_gene: TRBV6-2/TRBV6-3
j_gene: TRBJ2-7

CDR3aa: CASSEGTSVREQFF
CDR3nt: TGTGCCAGCAGCGAAGGGACTAGCGTTCGTGAGCAGTTCTTC
d_gene: TRBD2
abundance: NA
len: 14
v_gene: TRBV28
j_gene: TRBJ2-1

CDR3aa: CATSVSLAGVNEQFF
CDR3nt: TGTGCCACCAGTGTTTCCCTAGCGGGAGTGAATGAGCAGTTCTTC
d_gene: TRBD2
abundance: once
len: 15
v_gene: TRBV24-1
j_gene: TRBJ2-1

CDR3aa: CASQTGTGVFQPQHF
CDR3nt: TGTGCCAGTCAAACCGGGACAGGGGTCTTTCAGCCCCAGCATTTT
d_gene: TRBD1
abundance: NA
len: 15
v_gene: TRBV19
j_gene: TRBJ1-5

CDR3aa: CASSEGSWFNYGYTF
CDR3nt: TGTGCCAGCAGTGAGGGCAGTTGGTTTAACTATGGCTACACCTTC
d_gene: NA
abundance: once
len: 15
v_gene: TRBV6-1
j_gene: TRBJ1-2

CDR3aa: CASRGDPRQPEAFF
CDR3nt: TGTGCCAGCAGAGGGGATCCCAGGCAGCCTGAAGCTTTCTTT
d_gene: NA
abundance: once
len: 14
v_gene: TRBV6-5
j_gene: TRBJ1-1

CDR3aa: CASSFLTGSNIQYF
CDR3nt: TGTGCCAGCAGTTTTTTGACAGGGAGCAACATTCAGTACTTC
d_gene: TRBD1
abundance: once
len: 14
v_gene: TRBV28
j_gene: TRBJ2-4

CDR3aa: CARRGARGPEIVMGDSQPQHF
CDR3nt: TGTGCCAGAAGAGGGGCCAGGGGGCCTGAAATTGTGATGGGAGATAGTCAGCCCCAGCATTTT
d_gene: TRBD1
abundance: NA
len: 21
v_gene: TRBV5-3
j_gene: TRBJ1-5

CDR3aa: CASSEGGGTQYF
CDR3nt: TGTGCCAGCAGTGAAGGGGGGGGTACGCAGTATTTT
d_gene: TRBD2
abundance: NA
len: 12
v_gene: TRBV6-1
j_gene: TRBJ2-3

CDR3aa: CASSIFWTDPRGNEKLFF
CDR3nt: TGTGCCAGTAGTATATTTTGGACAGACCCAAGGGGTAATGAAAAACTGTTTTTT
d_gene: NA
abundance: NA
len: 18
v_gene: TRBV19
j_gene: TRBJ1-4

CDR3aa: CASSIAVSTTDTQYF
CDR3nt: TGTGCCAGCAGTATAGCGGTTAGCACTACAGATACGCAGTATTTT
d_gene: NA
abundance: NA
len: 15
v_gene: TRBV5-8
j_gene: TRBJ2-3

CDR3aa: CSASWADTGELFF
CDR3nt: TGCAGTGCTAGTTGGGCAGACACCGGGGAGCTGTTTTTT
d_gene: NA
abundance: NA
len: 13
v_gene: TRBV20-1
j_gene: TRBJ2-2

CDR3aa: CASSRLGLGYTF
CDR3nt: TGCGCCAGCAGCCGTCTCGGACTTGGCTACACCTTC
d_gene: NA
abundance: NA
len: 12
v_gene: TRBV5-1
j_gene: TRBJ1-2